This record looks at one T cell receptor (beta chain) sequence and its context. The table came from immunoSEQ multiplex PCR; TCRdb's copy has only in-frame clones and leaves some out. The table includes 110,000 to 150,000 clones, roughly 76% detected once. This sample is drawn from a study of cytotoxic CD8 clonotypes in ibrutinib-treated CLL. The CDR3 spans 13 residues. Germline lookup yields CDR1 LNHDA and CDR2 SQIVND (reference sequence). The V gene end was trimmed by 8 bases and the J gene end by 10 bases; junction bases not matched to a gene: 11. Sequences were derived from PBMCs, sampled after 24 months of ibrutinib treatment. This clonotype was sampled from a human donor with chronic lymphocytic leukemia. V is TRBV19 and J is TRBJ2-1; 7 nucleotides agree with TRBD1. Written as DNA, the CDR3 is TGTGCCAGTGGACAGGCGCAGGAATTGGAGCAGTTCTTC. It translates to CASGQAQELEQFF.